This TCR beta chain was observed in a study of naive and memory T cell subsets. Broader study findings: This RNA-based method may be sensitive to activation-related transcript changes.

Ligated cDNA underwent four rounds of PCR with nested alpha and beta constant region primers and SP2. TCRdb redid the calling of the UMI-ligation and nested PCR reads with MiXCR, one entry per CDR3 protein. The repertoire consists of under 25,000 distinct CDR3 sequences, with about 6.1% occurring once and the leading ten covering 6% to 8%. The treatment denotes: skin biopsy from PPD injection site in Mantoux-positive individual. The library had UMIs added by 3' ligation of an oligonucleotide to TCR cDNA. CDR1 and CDR2 (germline): SGHTA, FQGNSA. This CDR3 region has 12 residues. Trimming removed 1 base from V and 6 bases from J, with 7 bases in between. Ten or more counts support this clonotype. Its target is unknown.

This rearrangement joins TRBV7-2 to TRBJ2-7, with unresolved D. The sequence was collected from an adult in good health. Sequencing used skin, obtained from a tuberculin skin test site. This CDR3 reads CASSLVLFEQYF. The CDR3 DNA sequence: TGTGCCAGCAGCTTAGTGCTATTCGAGCAGTACTTC.